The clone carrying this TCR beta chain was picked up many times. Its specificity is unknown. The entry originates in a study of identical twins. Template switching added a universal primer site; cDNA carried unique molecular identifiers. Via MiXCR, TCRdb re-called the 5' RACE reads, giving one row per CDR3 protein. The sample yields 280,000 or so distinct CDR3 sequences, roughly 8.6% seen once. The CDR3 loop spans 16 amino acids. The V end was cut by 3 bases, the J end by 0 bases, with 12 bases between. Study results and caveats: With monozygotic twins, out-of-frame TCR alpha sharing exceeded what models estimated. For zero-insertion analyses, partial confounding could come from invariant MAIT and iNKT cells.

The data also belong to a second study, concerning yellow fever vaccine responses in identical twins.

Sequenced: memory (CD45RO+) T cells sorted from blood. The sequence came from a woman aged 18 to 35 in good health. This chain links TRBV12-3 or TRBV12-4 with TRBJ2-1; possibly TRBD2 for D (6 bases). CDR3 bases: TGTGCCAGCAGTTTTCGGAGGGGAAGCTCCTACAATGAGCAGTTCTTC. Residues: CASSFRRGSSYNEQFF.